Described below is a single TCR beta chain sequence and its context. The source of the sample is a study of Graves' ophthalmopathy and Graves' hyperthyroidism. Amplified TCR beta CDR3 regions were obtained using RNA transcripts as template. RT-PCR was first run with HTBI primers, then multiplex PCR in a second round. TCRdb re-derived calls from the multiplex PCR reads in MiXCR, one entry per CDR3 protein. This repertoire shows approximately 37,000 distinct CDR3 sequences, around 52% found once; its top ten account for about 17%. Germline CDR1 and CDR2: KGHDR and SFDVKD. The CDR3 extends over 13 amino acids. Trimming cost V 3 bases and J 11 bases; bases outside gene matches: 6.

The receptor comes from an adult man with Graves' ophthalmopathy. The chain uses TRBV24-1 and TRBJ1-5; 7 nucleotides line up with TRBD1. The source material was peripheral blood. The CDR3 DNA reads as TGTGCCACCAGTGATACAGGGGAAGAGACCCAGCATTTT. Protein sequence: CATSDTGEETQHF.